The rows below give T cell receptor beta chains drawn from one sample of a study of cytomegalovirus exposure and HLA in healthy donors. This table comes from immunoSEQ multiplex PCR, and its TCRdb copy is limited to in-frame clones, with some not included. The sample consists of 150,000 to 200,000 clones, 60% to 85% of them appearing once. Material: PBMCs. These receptors all stem from a woman aged 25 to 39 in good health and CMV-seronegative. CDR3s include the opening cysteine and the closing phenylalanine or tryptophan. D genes are given only for firm matches. Clone size, where shown, is once, few, many, or a class for clones that have expanded.

.	TRBV30	TRBJ1-4	.	CAWSVRGGGGLFF	TGTGCCTGGAGTGTACGCGGGGGAGGGGGACTGTTTTTT
TRBD1	TRBV19	TRBJ1-1	.	CASRGDRATEAFF	TGTGCCAGTAGGGGGGACAGGGCCACTGAAGCTTTCTTT
.	TRBV4-1	TRBJ1-2	.	CASSQGGVRALYGYTF	TGCGCCAGCAGCCAAGGGGGGGTCCGGGCCCTCTATGGCTACACCTTC
.	TRBV6-6	TRBJ2-2	few	CASSRTNTGELFF	TGTGCCAGCAGCAGGACGAACACCGGGGAGCTGTTTTTT
.	TRBV6-5	TRBJ1-1	.	CASNRGTEAFF	TGTGCCAGCAATAGGGGTACTGAAGCTTTCTTT
TRBD1	TRBV2	TRBJ2-7	.	CASSRQGPAYEQYF	TGTGCCAGCAGTAGACAGGGGCCGGCCTACGAGCAGTACTTC
TRBD2	TRBV7-9	TRBJ2-7	few	CASSLAGGLAENYEQYF	TGTGCCAGCAGCTTAGCGGGGGGACTAGCGGAGAACTACGAGCAGTACTTC
.	TRBV4-2	TRBJ1-1	.	CASSLKIGSPGTEAFF	TGTGCCAGCAGCCTCAAGATAGGGAGCCCAGGCACTGAAGCTTTCTTT
.	TRBV5-1	TRBJ2-3	.	CASSLGLFDTQYF	TGCGCCAGCAGCTTGGGACTATTCGATACGCAGTATTTT
.	TRBV7-9	TRBJ2-7	.	CASSFEDSYEQYF	TGTGCCAGCAGCTTTGAGGACAGTTACGAGCAGTACTTC
TRBD1	TRBV14	TRBJ1-2	.	CASSLGSGGDGYTF	TGTGCCAGCAGCCTGGGGTCAGGGGGAGATGGCTACACCTTC
.	TRBV10-3	TRBJ2-3	.	CAIRASVGGVDTQYF	TGTGCCATCCGGGCCTCTGTAGGGGGGGTAGATACGCAGTATTTT
TRBD1	TRBV6-6	TRBJ1-2	.	CASSDRGLPYGYTF	TGTGCCAGCAGTGACAGGGGGTTACCCTATGGCTACACCTTC
.	TRBV6-1	TRBJ2-2	.	CASMRGQGTGELFF	TGTGCCAGCATGAGAGGTCAGGGGACCGGGGAGCTGTTTTTT
TRBD1	TRBV7-9	TRBJ1-2	.	CASSLGSGTAYGYTF	TGTGCCAGCAGCTTGGGATCCGGGACAGCCTATGGCTACACCTTC
TRBD1	TRBV2	TRBJ2-5	few	CASQPAGQGAYAPTYFETQYF	TGTGCCAGCCAGCCGGCGGGACAGGGGGCTTACGCCCCGACATATTTTGAGACCCAGTACTTC
.	TRBV11-3	TRBJ2-7	few	CASSLGGSTYEQYF	TGTGCCAGCAGCTTAGGAGGGAGCACCTACGAGCAGTACTTC
.	TRBV29-1	TRBJ2-4	few	CSAAVPLLAKNIQYF	TGCAGCGCCGCTGTTCCTCTACTAGCCAAAAACATTCAGTACTTC
TRBD1	TRBV5-1	TRBJ2-1	few	CASSSGQYPYNEQFF	TGCGCCAGCAGCTCGGGACAGTATCCCTACAATGAGCAGTTCTTC
.	TRBV6-4	TRBJ1-6	.	CASRPWGSGLGYNSPLHF	TGTGCCAGCAGGCCCTGGGGCTCCGGATTGGGGTATAATTCACCCCTCCACTTT
TRBD1	TRBV7-9	TRBJ1-5	.	CASSSGTGNQPQHF	TGTGCCAGCAGCTCCGGGACAGGGAATCAGCCCCAGCATTTT
.	TRBV18	TRBJ1-1	.	CASSYTVNTEAFF	TGTGCCAGCTCCTATACGGTGAACACTGAAGCTTTCTTT
TRBD1	TRBV7-9	TRBJ2-5	.	CASSPTGGAPFETQYF	TGTGCCAGCAGCCCGACAGGGGGTGCTCCTTTTGAGACCCAGTACTTC
.	TRBV4-1	TRBJ1-1	once	CASSPERQDPRNTEAFF	TGCGCCAGCAGCCCTGAAAGACAGGACCCACGGAACACTGAAGCTTTCTTT
.	TRBV5-6	TRBJ1-2	few	CASSGGQGSYGYTF	TGTGCCAGCAGCGGGGGCCAGGGAAGCTATGGCTACACCTTC
TRBD1	TRBV6-1	TRBJ1-5	.	CASRDRGTQPQHF	TGTGCCAGCAGAGACAGGGGAACTCAGCCCCAGCATTTT
.	TRBV5-6	TRBJ1-1	.	CASSLGPAVWGNTEAFF	TGTGCCAGCAGCTTGGGGCCAGCGGTTTGGGGGAACACTGAAGCTTTCTTT
TRBD1	TRBV28	TRBJ1-6	once	CASSGQQGNNSPLHF	TGTGCCAGCAGCGGACAACAGGGGAATAATTCACCCCTCCACTTT